One and the same sample provided the 28 T cell receptor beta chains below, sequenced in a study of blood T cell repertoires in COVID-19. Profiled with immunoSEQ multiplex PCR; TCRdb holds only in-frame clones, not every one. The repertoire holds 100,000 to 140,000 clones, with about 91% as singletons. Input material: peripheral blood. The receptors derive from a man aged 45-65 years with active or convalescent COVID-19.

The rearrangement links TRBV18 to TRBJ1-2, with 10 bases lining up with TRBD1. V dropped 6 bases and J dropped 8; count of bases not matched to a gene: 3. Germline values: CDR1 KGHSH, CDR2 LQKENI. The CDR3 loop spans 12 amino acids. The CDR3 region has the DNA TGTGCCAGCTCTTGGACAGGGGGAGGCTACACCTTC. Translation gives CASSWTGGGYTF.

This chain uses TRBV5-6 with TRBJ1-2; D possibly corresponds to TRBD1 (6 bases). This CDR3 has 14 residues. CDR1 and CDR2 from the germline V gene are SGHDT and YYEEEE. Trimming removed 0 bases from V and 8 bases from J, with 14 bases in between. The CDR3 nucleotides read TGTGCCAGCAGCTTGGCAACAGGGATGGGCGGCTACACCTTC. This encodes CASSLATGMGGYTF.

The J gene is TRBJ1-1, the V gene TRBV6-5; possible D gene TRBD1, 6 bases. V was cut by 2 bases and J by 0 bases, with 7 bases left in between. Germline V gives CDR1 MNHEY, CDR2 SVGAGI. The CDR3 spans 14 residues. CDR3 region: CASSYGGVNTEAFF. The CDR3 DNA is TGTGCCAGCAGTTACGGGGGCGTGAACACTGAAGCTTTCTTT.

This clone was seen a single time. CDR3 bases: TGTGCCAGCAGTTTCTCTAGCGGGAGTGTGGGTGAGCAGTTCTTC. Translation: CASSFSSGSVGEQFF. This chain links TRBV6-2 or TRBV6-3 with TRBJ2-1; 10 bases are a match to TRBD2. The CDR3 extends over 15 amino acids. The trim removed 4 bases at V and 9 bases at J, leaving 9 bases unmatched. Germline V gives CDR1 MNHEY, CDR2 SVGEGT.

The J gene is TRBJ2-1, the V gene TRBV30; D might be TRBD1 (6 bases). The CDR3 is 14 residues long. The V end lost 4 bases, the J end lost 7 bases, and 17 bases lay between the germline ends. Germline V gives CDR1 GTSNPN, CDR2 SVGIG (reference sequence). CDR3 residues: CAWTPDGRGNEQFF. CDR3 bases: TGTGCCTGGACCCCCGATGGTAGGGGGAATGAGCAGTTCTTC.

The chain is built from TRBV5-1 and TRBJ2-3; 14 bases line up with TRBD2. Germline loops: CDR1 SGHRS, CDR2 YFSETQ. Trimming removed 4 bases from V and 5 bases from J; junction bases left unmatched: 3. This CDR3 contains 15 residues. The CDR3 region is CASSRGTSGRDTQYF. For the CDR3, the DNA is TGCGCCAGCAGCCGGGGGACTAGCGGGAGAGATACGCAGTATTTT.

V and J are TRBV27 and TRBJ1-6; 7 bases line up with TRBD1. J was trimmed by 7 bases and V by 2 bases; bases with no gene match: 5. This CDR3 comprises 15 residues. The germline CDR1 and CDR2 sequences are MNHEY and SMNVEV (reference sequence). The CDR3 nucleotides read TGTGCCAGCAGTTTAGCGGGACAGACAAATTCACCCCTCCACTTT. It specifies CASSLAGQTNSPLHF.

V and J are TRBV7-6 and TRBJ2-2; maybe TRBD1 (5 bases). Trimming removed 2 bases from V and 2 bases from J, with 9 bases in between. This CDR3 has 15 amino acids. From germline, CDR1 is SGHVS and CDR2 FNYEAQ. The CDR3 bases are TGTGCCAGCAGCTTAAGGGGCGCCAACACCGGGGAGCTGTTTTTT. Translated, it gives CASSLRGANTGELFF.

The gene calls are TRBV5-8 and TRBJ1-5, with TRBD1 matching 7 bases. V shed 2 bases and J 1 base; nucleotides not matched to a gene: 6. The germline CDR1 and CDR2 sequences are SGHTS and YDEGEE. This CDR3 comprises 16 residues. The CDR3 DNA sequence: TGTGCCAGCAGCTTCCACAGGGGTGCGAGCAATCAGCCCCAGCATTTT. It specifies CASSFHRGASNQPQHF. Complete variable domain (other parts from reference TRBV5-8 and TRBJ1-5): EAGVTQSPTHLIKTRGQQATLRCSPISGHTSVYWYQQALGLGLQFLLWYDEGEERNRGNFPPRFSGRQFPNYSSELNVNALELEDSALYLCASSFHRGASNQPQHFGDGTRLSIL.

In its sample, this clone was seen once. This chain uses TRBV3-1 (or the pseudogene TRBV3-2) with TRBJ2-5, with TRBD2 identical over 7 bases. Looked up from germline, CDR1 is LGHDT and CDR2 is YNNKEL (reference sequence). J was trimmed by 7 bases and V by 0 bases; bases with no gene match: 14. This CDR3 contains 17 residues. The CDR3 bases are TGTGCCAGCAGCCAAGATCCCAGCGGGACTGTAACTTGGACCCAGTACTTC. It is translated as CASSQDPSGTVTWTQYF.

The rearrangement links TRBV5-4 to TRBJ1-1; 8 bases line up with TRBD1. The CDR3 loop spans 14 amino acids. Per the germline V gene, CDR1 is SGHNT and CDR2 is YYREEE (reference sequence). V dropped 4 bases and J dropped 1; count of bases not matched to a gene: 3. The CDR3 protein is CASSRGQANTEAFF. The CDR3 DNA reads as TGTGCCAGCAGCCGGGGACAGGCGAACACTGAAGCTTTCTTT. Full variable domain (remainder filled in from reference TRBV5-4 and TRBJ1-1): ETGVTQSPTHLIKTRGQQVTLRCSSQSGHNTVSWYQQALGQGPQFIFQYYREEENGRGNFPPRFSGLQFPNYSSELNVNALELDDSALYLCASSRGQANTEAFFGQGTRLTVV.

The V gene is TRBV7-2, the J gene TRBJ1-1, with no clear D. V gave up 5 bases and J gave up 0 bases, with 7 bases separating them. This CDR3 region has 13 residues. The V gene's germline CDR1 is SGHTA and CDR2 FQGNSA. CDR3 in amino acids: CASSVQVNTEAFF. Here the CDR3 DNA reads TGTGCCAGCAGCGTGCAGGTGAACACTGAAGCTTTCTTT.

The chain is built from TRBV7-6 and TRBJ2-1, with 13 bases that match TRBD2. The CDR3 covers 15 residues. With V trimmed by 2 bases and J by 7 bases, 2 bases remained unmatched. Germline-derived CDR1 and CDR2 are SGHVS and FNYEAQ. CDR3 nucleotide sequence: TGTGCCAGCAGCTTATCGACTAGCGGGAGGAATGAGCAGTTCTTC. It specifies CASSLSTSGRNEQFF.

This sequence joins TRBV29-1 and TRBJ1-2, with TRBD1 matching 10 bases. V lost 3 bases to trimming and J lost 5 bases; unmatched junction nucleotides: 9. This CDR3 contains 15 residues. CDR1 SQVTM and CDR2 ANQGSEA come from the germline V gene. CDR3 DNA sequence: TGCAGCGTTGATCATGGGGGACAGGGGATTTATGGCTACACCTTC. This encodes CSVDHGGQGIYGYTF.

Only one count was recorded for this clone. The rearrangement uses TRBV5-1 and TRBJ2-3; perhaps TRBD2 as D (6 bases). The CDR3 consists of 17 residues. V was trimmed by 0 bases and J by 5 bases, leaving 19 bases between them. CDR1 and CDR2 from the germline V gene are SGHRS and YFSETQ. The CDR3 DNA reads as TGCGCCAGCAGCTTGGCTCTGGAGGGACGGGATGTAGATACGCAGTATTTT. It encodes CASSLALEGRDVDTQYF.

The chain is built from TRBV5-4 and TRBJ2-5; 12 bases line up with TRBD2. Looked up from germline, CDR1 is SGHNT and CDR2 is YYREEE (reference sequence). The CDR3 is 16 amino acids. V gave up 3 bases and J gave up 8 bases; unmatched junction bases: 11. The CDR3 region is CASSSGGLAGGLTQYF. DNA for the CDR3: TGTGCCAGCAGCTCCGGAGGGCTAGCGGGGGGGCTTACCCAGTACTTC. Variable domain in full (rest from reference TRBV5-4 and TRBJ2-5): ETGVTQSPTHLIKTRGQQVTLRCSSQSGHNTVSWYQQALGQGPQFIFQYYREEENGRGNFPPRFSGLQFPNYSSELNVNALELDDSALYLCASSSGGLAGGLTQYFGPGTRLLVL.

The rearrangement joins TRBV9 to TRBJ2-3; D not resolved. Germline V CDR1 and CDR2: SGDLS, YYNGEE. The CDR3 contains 13 residues. V dropped 3 bases and J dropped 0 bases, with 5 bases sitting between them. The chain's CDR3 is CASSEPSTDTQYF. The CDR3 DNA follows: TGTGCCAGCAGCGAGCCTAGCACAGATACGCAGTATTTT.

This clone was seen just once. The chain combines TRBV3-1 (or the pseudogene TRBV3-2) with TRBJ2-7; 9 bases align to TRBD2. CDR1 is LGHDT, CDR2 YNNKEL, per germline (reference sequence). The CDR3 runs 17 residues. Germline trimming cut 2 bases from V and 0 bases from J; bases unmatched to any gene: 8. CDR3 sequence: CASSQPGTSSRSYEQYF. CDR3 coding DNA: TGTGCCAGCAGCCAACCCGGGACTAGCTCACGCTCCTACGAGCAGTACTTC.

This clone was seen just once. This CDR3 reads CASSSPGTRGSNTEAFF. The CDR3 nucleotides are TGTGCCAGCAGCTCCCCTGGGACAAGGGGGTCGAACACTGAAGCTTTCTTT. The chain uses TRBV28 and TRBJ1-1, with a possible D match to TRBD1 (6 bases). From germline, CDR1 is MDHEN and CDR2 SYDVKM. Deletions cut 6 bases from V and 1 base from J, with 21 bases between. The CDR3 has 17 residues.

V gene TRBV30 combines with J gene TRBJ1-6, with TRBD1 as a possible D gene (6 bases). The germline V and J ends were trimmed by 0 bases and 10 bases, with 16 bases remaining between them. The CDR3 spans 15 residues. Germline CDR1 GTSNPN, CDR2 SVGIG (reference sequence). CDR3 DNA sequence: TGTGCCTGGAGTGTGAGGGGGAAGAGGGACTCACCCCTCCACTTT. Translated: CAWSVRGKRDSPLHF.

The chain uses TRBV4-1 and TRBJ1-5; possibly TRBD1 for D (5 bases). V lost 0 bases and J lost 0, with 12 bases in between. CDR3 length equals 17 residues. The germline gives CDR1 MGHRA, CDR2 YSYEKL. CDR3 in DNA: TGCGCCAGCAGCCAAGAGGATGACAGTTATAGCAATCAGCCCCAGCATTTT. Translated: CASSQEDDSYSNQPQHF.

In its sample, this clone was seen once. The chain has TRBV28 and TRBJ1-2; 7 bases map to TRBD1. The J segment lost 8 bases and the V segment lost 8 bases, leaving 8 bases of the junction unmatched. CDR3 length: 12 amino acids. The germline CDR1 and CDR2 sequences are MDHEN and SYDVKM. CDR3 DNA: TGTGCCAGCCAGGACAGGACGGGCGGCTACACCTTC. Its translation is CASQDRTGGYTF.

This clone was counted a single time. This sequence joins TRBV4-2 and TRBJ1-2; D remains ambiguous. The V and J ends lost 6 bases and 7 bases respectively, with 21 bases between them. CDR1 and CDR2 from the germline V gene are LGHNA and YNFKEQ. The CDR3 is 15 residues long. The CDR3 is CASSAAWAGGPGYTF. Here the CDR3 DNA reads TGTGCCAGCAGTGCTGCCTGGGCGGGAGGGCCTGGCTACACCTTC.

Written as DNA, the CDR3 is TGCGCCAGCAGCTTTGGCGCGGGGGTTGGCACCGGGGAGCTGTTTTTT. Its protein product is CASSFGAGVGTGELFF. The chain links TRBV5-1 to TRBJ2-2; 7 bases line up with TRBD2. The CDR3 consists of 16 residues. CDR1 is SGHRS, CDR2 YFSETQ, per germline. V shed 2 bases and J 4 bases; nucleotides not matched to a gene: 8.

The V and J genes are TRBV11-2 and TRBJ2-7; 11 bases line up with TRBD2. Germline CDR1 and CDR2: SGHAT and FQNNGV. This CDR3 region has 17 residues. Trimming cost V 0 bases and J 5 bases; bases outside gene matches: 9. CDR3: CASSLDPGLAGHNEQYF. Here the CDR3 DNA reads TGTGCCAGCAGCTTAGACCCCGGACTAGCGGGCCATAACGAGCAGTACTTC.

The chain recombines TRBV6-6 with TRBJ1-1; perhaps TRBD1 as D (6 bases). CDR1 and CDR2 (germline): MNHNY, SVGAGI (reference sequence). CDR3 length: 16 residues. V lost 6 bases and J 6 bases, leaving 23 bases between the germline ends. The DNA for the CDR3 is TGTGCCAGCAGGGCCGCCACAGGGCGGAAAGGGGCTGAAGCTTTCTTT. Protein: CASRAATGRKGAEAFF.

This chain connects TRBV3-1 (or the pseudogene TRBV3-2) to TRBJ2-1; D is undetermined. The CDR3 spans 13 residues. Trimming shortened V by 1 base and J by 6 bases, and 7 bases separated the two germline ends. Looked up from germline, CDR1 is LGHDT and CDR2 is YNNKEL (reference sequence). The CDR3 DNA follows: TGTGCCAGCAGCCAAGTCAATTTCAATGAGCAGTTCTTC. Amino acid sequence: CASSQVNFNEQFF.

This chain links TRBV4-3 with TRBJ2-5, with D unclear. The CDR3 totals 14 residues. Looked up from germline, CDR1 is LGHNA and CDR2 is YSLEER. V was pared by 1 base and J by 4 bases, with 10 bases between. The chain's CDR3 is CASSQGNSLETQYF. The CDR3 coding sequence is TGCGCCAGCAGCCAAGGGAACAGCCTAGAGACCCAGTACTTC.